This T cell receptor (beta chain) was retrieved from a study of OX40 agonist ivuxolimab in advanced cancers. Repertoires were generated with immunoSEQ multiplex PCR, while TCRdb's copy carries only in-frame clones and drops some. The sample shows around 72,000 clones, about nine tenths of them seen only once. Germline CDR1 and CDR2: MNHEY and SVGAGI. There are 14 residues in the CDR3. The ends lost 7 bases at V and 4 bases at J; junction bases unmatched: 7. The receptor's source is an adult with an advanced solid tumor such as melanoma, head and neck, liver or kidney cancer. Sequenced here: CD4+ or CD8+ T cells sorted from blood, sampled in a trial of the OX40 agonist ivuxolimab. The chain recombines TRBV6-5 with TRBJ1-3; 7 nucleotides align to TRBD1. The CDR3 DNA reads as TGTGCCAGCAAACCGACAGGGTTAGGAAACACCATATATTTT. Translation: CASKPTGLGNTIYF.